Given below is one TCR beta chain in context. Its antigen remains unknown. It was with 60 Vbeta and 13 Jbeta primers that the PCR ran. The protocol was immunoSEQ multiplex PCR, while the TCRdb copy is restricted to in-frame clones and leaves out a portion. The repertoire holds 90,000 to 110,000 clones, with 75% to 85% as singletons. Donors counted as nominally healthy when sampled, yet unrecorded immune exposures were likely. Looked up from germline, CDR1 is SEHNR and CDR2 is FQNEAQ (reference sequence). Deletions cut 9 bases from V and 4 bases from J, with 12 bases between. The CDR3 contains 12 residues. The record originates from a study of cytomegalovirus exposure and HLA in healthy donors. Study outcomes and limitations: The presence/absence work took it that sequencing depth was about the same across donors. Most CMV-associated TCR beta chains appeared HLA-restricted in a later analysis.

The chain joins TRBV7-9 to TRBJ1-1, with D uncertain. The sequenced material came from PBMCs. The TCR sequence derives from a man aged 25 to 40 in good health and CMV-seronegative. In DNA form, the CDR3 reads TGTGCCAGTCCAGCCCGGGGCACTGAAGCTTTCTTT. Its protein product is CASPARGTEAFF.